This T cell receptor beta chain was profiled in a study of metastatic and nonmetastatic thyroid tumors. Before thyroid surgery, none of the patients had received any treatment. TCRdb re-called the PCR reads with MiXCR. The data show around 37,000 clones, about 25% seen once. CDR1 DFQATT and CDR2 SNEGSKA come from the germline V gene (reference sequence). Unmatched junction bases numbered 13, after V lost 3 bases and J lost 7 bases. The CDR3 is 16 amino acids. V and J are TRBV20-1 and TRBJ2-1; 9 bases match TRBD2. The sequence derives from a female donor with papillary thyroid cancer or a benign thyroid nodule (not recorded which). Some clones in this sample may be carry-over from other donors' samples. The sample was blood. DNA for the CDR3: TGCAGTGCTAGGTTGAGCGGGAGGACTTTGGGGAATGAGCAGTTCTTC. This sequence encodes CSARLSGRTLGNEQFF.